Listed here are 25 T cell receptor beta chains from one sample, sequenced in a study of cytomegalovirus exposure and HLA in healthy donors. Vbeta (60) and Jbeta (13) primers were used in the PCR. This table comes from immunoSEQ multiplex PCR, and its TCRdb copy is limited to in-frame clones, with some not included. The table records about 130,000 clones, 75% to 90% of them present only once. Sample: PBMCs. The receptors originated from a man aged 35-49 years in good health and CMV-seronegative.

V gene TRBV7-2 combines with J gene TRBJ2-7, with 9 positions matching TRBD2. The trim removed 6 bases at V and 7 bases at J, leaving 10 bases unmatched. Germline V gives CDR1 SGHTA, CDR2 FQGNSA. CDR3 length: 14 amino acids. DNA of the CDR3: TGTGCCAGCAGAACTAGCGGGCACCGCTGGGAGCAGTACTTC. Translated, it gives CASRTSGHRWEQYF.

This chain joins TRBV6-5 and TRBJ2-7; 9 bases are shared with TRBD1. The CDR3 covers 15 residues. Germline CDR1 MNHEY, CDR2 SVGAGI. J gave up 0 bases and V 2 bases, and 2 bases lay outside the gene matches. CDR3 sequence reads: CASSYAGQGSYEQYF. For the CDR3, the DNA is TGTGCCAGCAGTTACGCGGGACAGGGCTCCTACGAGCAGTACTTC.

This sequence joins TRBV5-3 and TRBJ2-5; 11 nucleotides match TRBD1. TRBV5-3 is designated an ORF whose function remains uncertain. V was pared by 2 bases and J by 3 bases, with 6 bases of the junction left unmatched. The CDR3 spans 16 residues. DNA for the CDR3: TGTGCCAGAAGCTTAAAGGGACAGGGGGGGAAAGAGACCCAGTACTTC. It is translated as CARSLKGQGGKETQYF.

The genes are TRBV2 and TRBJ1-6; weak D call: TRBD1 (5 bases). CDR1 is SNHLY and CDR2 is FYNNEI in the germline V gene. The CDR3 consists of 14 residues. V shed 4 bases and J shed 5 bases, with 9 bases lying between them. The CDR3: CASSATADNSPLHF. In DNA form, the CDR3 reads TGTGCCAGCAGTGCGACAGCTGATAATTCACCCCTCCACTTT.

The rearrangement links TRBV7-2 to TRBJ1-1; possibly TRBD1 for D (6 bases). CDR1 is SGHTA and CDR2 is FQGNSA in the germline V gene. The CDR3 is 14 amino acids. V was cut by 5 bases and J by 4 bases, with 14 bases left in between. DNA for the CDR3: TGTGCCAGCAGCGCGTCCCGGACAGTCACTGAAGCTTTCTTT. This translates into CASSASRTVTEAFF.

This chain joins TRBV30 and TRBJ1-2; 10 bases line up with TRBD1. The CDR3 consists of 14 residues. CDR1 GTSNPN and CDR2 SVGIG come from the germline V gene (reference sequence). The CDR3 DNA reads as TGTGCTAAAGCCCAGACAGGGGGCAACTATGGCTACACCTTC. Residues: CAKAQTGGNYGYTF.

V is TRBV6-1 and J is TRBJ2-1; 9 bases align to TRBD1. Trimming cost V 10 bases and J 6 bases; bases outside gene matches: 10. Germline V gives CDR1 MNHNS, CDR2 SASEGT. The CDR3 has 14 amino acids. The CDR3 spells CATYTGQGFNEQFF. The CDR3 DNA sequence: TGTGCCACCTACACGGGACAGGGCTTCAATGAGCAGTTCTTC.

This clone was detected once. The CDR3 is CASSPPENYGYTF. The CDR3 nucleotides read TGTGCCAGCTCACCACCTGAGAACTATGGCTACACCTTC. This chain joins TRBV18 and TRBJ1-2, with D unclear. The CDR3 runs 13 residues. The germline gives CDR1 KGHSH, CDR2 LQKENI. The V end lost 0 bases, the J end lost 2 bases, and 4 bases lay between the germline ends.

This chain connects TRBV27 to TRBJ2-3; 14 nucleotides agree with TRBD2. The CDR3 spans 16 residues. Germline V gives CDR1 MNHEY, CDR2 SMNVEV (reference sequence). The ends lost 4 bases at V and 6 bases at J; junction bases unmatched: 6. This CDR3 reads CASSSPGLAGVDTQYF. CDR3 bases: TGTGCCAGCAGTTCCCCGGGACTAGCGGGAGTCGATACGCAGTATTTT.

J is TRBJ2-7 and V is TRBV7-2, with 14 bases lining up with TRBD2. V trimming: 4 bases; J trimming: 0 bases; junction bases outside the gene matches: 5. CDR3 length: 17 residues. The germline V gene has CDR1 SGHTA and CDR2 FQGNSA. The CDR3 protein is CASSSMGLAGASYEQYF. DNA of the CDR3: TGTGCCAGCAGCTCAATGGGACTAGCGGGGGCCTCCTACGAGCAGTACTTC.

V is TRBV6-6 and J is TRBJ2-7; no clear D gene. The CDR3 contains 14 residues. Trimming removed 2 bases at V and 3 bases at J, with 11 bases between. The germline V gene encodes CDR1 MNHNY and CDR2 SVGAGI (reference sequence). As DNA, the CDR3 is TGTGCCAGCAGTTACGGCCAGCTAGGCTACGAGCAGTACTTC. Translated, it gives CASSYGQLGYEQYF.

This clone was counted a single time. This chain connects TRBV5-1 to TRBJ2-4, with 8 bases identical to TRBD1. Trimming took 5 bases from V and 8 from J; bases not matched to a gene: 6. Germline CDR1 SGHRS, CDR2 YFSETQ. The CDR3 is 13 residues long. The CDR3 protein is CASRAGGWDIQYF. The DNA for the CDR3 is TGCGCCAGCAGAGCAGGGGGCTGGGACATTCAGTACTTC. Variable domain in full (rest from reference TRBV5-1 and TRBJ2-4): KAGVTQTPRYLIKTRGQQVTLSCSPISGHRSVSWYQQTPGQGLQFLFEYFSETQRNKGNFPGRFSGRQFSNSRSEMNVSTLELGDSALYLCASRAGGWDIQYFGAGTRLSVL.

In DNA form, the CDR3 reads TGTGCCAGCAGTTTATGGGCAGGGGAACAGAATGAAAAACTGTTTTTT. It codes for CASSLWAGEQNEKLFF. This chain joins TRBV27 and TRBJ1-4, with a weak D call TRBD1 (6 bases). The CDR3 consists of 16 residues. V was trimmed by 1 base and J by 5 bases, leaving 14 bases between them. Germline CDR1 and CDR2: MNHEY and SMNVEV (reference sequence). The complete variable domain, with remaining parts taken from reference TRBV27 and TRBJ1-4, reads EAQVTQNPRYLITVTGKKLTVTCSQNMNHEYMSWYRQDPGLGLRQIYYSMNVEVTDKGDVPEGYKVSRKEKRNFPLILESPSPNQTSLYFCASSLWAGEQNEKLFFGSGTQLSVL.

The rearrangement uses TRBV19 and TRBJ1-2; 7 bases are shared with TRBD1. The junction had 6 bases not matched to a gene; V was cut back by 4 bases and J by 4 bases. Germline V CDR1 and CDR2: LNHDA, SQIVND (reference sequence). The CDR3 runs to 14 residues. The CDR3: CASSTRAGGYGYTF. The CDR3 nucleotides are TGTGCCAGTAGTACACGTGCAGGGGGCTATGGCTACACCTTC.

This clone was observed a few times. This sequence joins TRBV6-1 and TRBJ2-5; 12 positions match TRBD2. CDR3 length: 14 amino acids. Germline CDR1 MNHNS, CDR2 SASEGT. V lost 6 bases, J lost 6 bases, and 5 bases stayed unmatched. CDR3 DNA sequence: TGTGCCAGCAGGGCGACTAGCGGGGGACAGACCCAGTACTTC. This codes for CASRATSGGQTQYF.

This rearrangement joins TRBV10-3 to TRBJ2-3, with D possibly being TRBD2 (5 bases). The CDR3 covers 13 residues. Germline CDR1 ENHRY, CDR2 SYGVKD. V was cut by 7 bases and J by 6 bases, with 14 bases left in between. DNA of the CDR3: TGTGCCATCATGGGTGCGGGCCTCGATACGCAGTATTTT. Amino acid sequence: CAIMGAGLDTQYF.

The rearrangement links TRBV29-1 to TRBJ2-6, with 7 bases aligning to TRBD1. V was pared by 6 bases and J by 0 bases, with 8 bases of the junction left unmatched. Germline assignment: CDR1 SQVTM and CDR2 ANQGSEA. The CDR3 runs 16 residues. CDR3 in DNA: TGCAGCGTGTCACAGGGGTCAATCTCTGGGGCCAACGTCCTGACTTTC. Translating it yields CSVSQGSISGANVLTF.

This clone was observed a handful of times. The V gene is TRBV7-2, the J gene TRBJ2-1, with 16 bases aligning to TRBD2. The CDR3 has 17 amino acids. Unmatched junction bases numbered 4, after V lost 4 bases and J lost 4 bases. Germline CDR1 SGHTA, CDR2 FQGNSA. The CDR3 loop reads CASSSPGLAGGYNEQFF. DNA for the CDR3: TGTGCCAGCAGCTCCCCGGGACTAGCGGGAGGGTACAATGAGCAGTTCTTC. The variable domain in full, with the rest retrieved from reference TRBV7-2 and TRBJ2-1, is GAGVSQSPSNKVTEKGKDVELRCDPISGHTALYWYRQSLGQGLEFLIYFQGNSAPDKSGLPSDRFSAERTGGSVSTLTIQRTQQEDSAVYLCASSSPGLAGGYNEQFFGPGTRLTVL.

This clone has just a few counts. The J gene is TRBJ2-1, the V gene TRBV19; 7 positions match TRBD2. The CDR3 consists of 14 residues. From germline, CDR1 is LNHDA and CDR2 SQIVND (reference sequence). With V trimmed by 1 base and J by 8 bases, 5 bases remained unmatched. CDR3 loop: CASSIGSGNDEQFF. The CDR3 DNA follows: TGTGCCAGTAGTATAGGGAGCGGGAACGATGAGCAGTTCTTC.

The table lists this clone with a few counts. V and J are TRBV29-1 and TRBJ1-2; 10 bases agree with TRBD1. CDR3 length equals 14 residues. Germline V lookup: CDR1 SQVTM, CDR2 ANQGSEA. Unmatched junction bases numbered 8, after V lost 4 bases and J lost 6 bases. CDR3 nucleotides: TGCAGCGTTGGGGGGACAGGGGATTGGCATGGCTACACCTTC. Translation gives CSVGGTGDWHGYTF.

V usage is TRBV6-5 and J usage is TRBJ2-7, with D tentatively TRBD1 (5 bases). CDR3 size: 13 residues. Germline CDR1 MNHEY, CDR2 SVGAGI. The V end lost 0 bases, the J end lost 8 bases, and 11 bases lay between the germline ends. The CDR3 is CASSYSGLYKQYF. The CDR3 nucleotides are TGTGCCAGCAGTTACTCGGGGCTTTATAAGCAGTACTTC.

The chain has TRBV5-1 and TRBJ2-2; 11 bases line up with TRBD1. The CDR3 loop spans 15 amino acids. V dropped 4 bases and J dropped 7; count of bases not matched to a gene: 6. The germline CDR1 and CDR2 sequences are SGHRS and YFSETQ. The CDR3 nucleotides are TGCGCCAGCAGCGAGGGACAGGGGGGTAGCGGGGAGCTGTTTTTT. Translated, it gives CASSEGQGGSGELFF.

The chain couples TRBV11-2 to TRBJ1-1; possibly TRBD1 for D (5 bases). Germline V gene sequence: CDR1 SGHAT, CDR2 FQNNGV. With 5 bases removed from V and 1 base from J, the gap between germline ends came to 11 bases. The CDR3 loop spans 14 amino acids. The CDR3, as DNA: TGTGCCAGCAGCCTCGCGGGGGGGAACACTGAAGCTTTCTTT. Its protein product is CASSLAGGNTEAFF.

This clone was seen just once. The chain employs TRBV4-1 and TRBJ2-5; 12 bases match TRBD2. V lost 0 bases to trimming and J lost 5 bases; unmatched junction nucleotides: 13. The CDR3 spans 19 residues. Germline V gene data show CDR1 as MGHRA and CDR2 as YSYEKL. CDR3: CASSQDAASGGVVRETQYF. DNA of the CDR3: TGCGCCAGCAGCCAAGACGCGGCTAGCGGGGGGGTCGTCAGGGAGACCCAGTACTTC.

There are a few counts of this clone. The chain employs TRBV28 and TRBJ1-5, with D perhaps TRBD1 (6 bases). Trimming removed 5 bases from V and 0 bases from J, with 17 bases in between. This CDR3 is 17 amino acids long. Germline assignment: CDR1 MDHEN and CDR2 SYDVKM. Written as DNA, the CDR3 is TGTGCCAGCAGTGATAAACAGGGCGATTATAGCAATCAGCCCCAGCATTTT. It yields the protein CASSDKQGDYSNQPQHF.